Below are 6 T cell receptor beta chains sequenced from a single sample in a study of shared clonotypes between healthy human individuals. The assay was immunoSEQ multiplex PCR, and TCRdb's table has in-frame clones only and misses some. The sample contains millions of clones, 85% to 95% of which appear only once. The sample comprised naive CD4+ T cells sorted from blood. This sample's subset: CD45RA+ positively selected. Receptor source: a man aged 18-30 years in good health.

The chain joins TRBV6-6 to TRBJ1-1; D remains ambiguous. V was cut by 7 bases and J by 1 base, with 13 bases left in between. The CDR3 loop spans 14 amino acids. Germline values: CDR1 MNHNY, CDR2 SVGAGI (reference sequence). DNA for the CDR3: TGTGCCAGCACTTTCCAGATGACGAACACTGAAGCTTTCTTT. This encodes CASTFQMTNTEAFF.

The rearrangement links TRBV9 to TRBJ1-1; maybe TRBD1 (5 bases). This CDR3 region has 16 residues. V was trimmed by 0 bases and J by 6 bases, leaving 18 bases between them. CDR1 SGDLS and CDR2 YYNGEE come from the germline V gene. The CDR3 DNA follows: TGTGCCAGCAGCGTAGGGTTGACAGAACGGGACGCTGAAGCTTTCTTT. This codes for CASSVGLTERDAEAFF.

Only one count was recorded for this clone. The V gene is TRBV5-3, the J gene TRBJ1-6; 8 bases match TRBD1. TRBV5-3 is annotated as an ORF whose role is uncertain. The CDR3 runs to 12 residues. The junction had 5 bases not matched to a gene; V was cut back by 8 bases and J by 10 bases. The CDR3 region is CASGQGGSPLHF. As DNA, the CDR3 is TGTGCCAGCGGACAGGGCGGCTCACCCCTCCACTTT.

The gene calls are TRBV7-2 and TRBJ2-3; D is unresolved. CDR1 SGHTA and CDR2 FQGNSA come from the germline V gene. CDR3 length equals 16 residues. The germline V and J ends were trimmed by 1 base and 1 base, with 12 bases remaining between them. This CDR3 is CASSLGPPGGTDTQYF. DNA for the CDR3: TGTGCCAGCAGCTTAGGCCCCCCTGGGGGCACAGATACGCAGTATTTT.

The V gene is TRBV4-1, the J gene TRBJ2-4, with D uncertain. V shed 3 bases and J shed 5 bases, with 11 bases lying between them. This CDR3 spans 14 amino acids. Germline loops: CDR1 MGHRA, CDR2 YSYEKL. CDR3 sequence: CASSHGRTQNIQYF. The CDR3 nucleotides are TGCGCCAGCAGCCACGGCAGGACGCAAAACATTCAGTACTTC.

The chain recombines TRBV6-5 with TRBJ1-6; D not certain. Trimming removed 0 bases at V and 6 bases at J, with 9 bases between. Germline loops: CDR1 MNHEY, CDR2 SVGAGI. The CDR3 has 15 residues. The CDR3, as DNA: TGTGCCAGCAGTTACTCGAAGGAGATTAATTCACCCCTCCACTTT. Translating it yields CASSYSKEINSPLHF.